The clone carrying this TCR beta chain was detected ten times or more. Its antigen is still unknown. The method for making cDNA was 5'RACE, and it used 10-nucleotide random UMIs. Every sequencing run generated in excess of 160 million TCR-beta sequences. These sequences covered 15-18 subjects. MiXCR, applied by TCRdb to the 5' RACE reads, yields one record per CDR3 protein. Of approximately 85,000 distinct CDR3 sequences detected, about 12% appear once; the ten largest clones hold approximately 4.5%. Indicated time point: longitudinal time-point 2. The data stem from a study of neurological immune-mediated disorders. General study results and limits: The expanded clones of different subjects shared no CDR3 amino acid sequences (suggesting private repertoires in all groups).

With 6 bases removed from V and 5 bases from J, the gap between germline ends came to 17 bases. The CDR3 has 14 amino acids. Germline loops: CDR1 ENHRY, CDR2 SYGVKD. V and J are TRBV10-3 and TRBJ2-7; TRBD1 is a possible D gene (6 bases). The sequenced sample was PBMCs. The sequence came from a female donor with HTLV-1-associated myelopathy (HAM/TSP). The CDR3 DNA sequence: TGTGCCATCAGCGAAACGACAGGTTCCCACGAGCAGTACTTC. Translated, it gives CAISETTGSHEQYF.